The 6 T cell receptor beta chains reported below all come from one sample, sequenced in a study of blood T cells in healthy people across ages. It was with a sample-barcoded 5' primer and a J-beta primer mix that a second PCR of about 6 to 12 cycles was run. Using its own MiXCR run on the 5' RACE reads, TCRdb lists one record per CDR3 protein. The data contain about a million distinct CDR3 sequences, approximately 38% of them singletons. Sequencing used blood. The receptors stem from a young man in good health.

This clonotype has just a few counts. This sequence joins TRBV20-1 and TRBJ2-3, with 9 nucleotides matching TRBD2. V lost 1 base and J lost 2; bases outside the gene matches: 4. The CDR3 is 15 residues long. Germline CDR1 is DFQATT and CDR2 is SNEGSKA (reference sequence). Written as DNA, the CDR3 is TGCAGTGCTAGAGGGACTAGCGCGCTCACAGATACGCAGTATTTT. Translation: CSARGTSALTDTQYF.

This chain uses TRBV5-1 with TRBJ2-5; D remains ambiguous. Germline V gene data show CDR1 as SGHRS and CDR2 as YFSETQ. Trimming pared 4 bases from V and 5 bases from J, leaving 12 bases between. The CDR3 covers 13 residues. DNA of the CDR3: TGCGCCAGCAGCCCTCGAGGATGGGAGACCCAGTACTTC. Translated, it gives CASSPRGWETQYF.

This clonotype has just one count. The V call is TRBV20-1, the J call TRBJ2-3, with D perhaps matching TRBD2 (7 bases). This CDR3 region has 14 residues. Germline-derived CDR1 and CDR2 are DFQATT and SNEGSKA (reference sequence). Trimming pared 6 bases from V and 1 base from J, leaving 14 bases between. The DNA of the CDR3 is TGCAGTGCCTTGGGGGGGCCCCGCACAGATACGCAGTATTTT. Its protein product is CSALGGPRTDTQYF.

This clonotype has only a few counts. The V gene is TRBV3-1, the J gene TRBJ2-2; no firm D call. Germline-derived CDR1 and CDR2 are LGHDT and YNNKEL (reference sequence). CDR3 size: 14 residues. V dropped 0 bases and J dropped 6 bases, with 8 bases sitting between them. CDR3 in DNA: TGTGCCAGCAGCCAAGAAATAGGATCCGGGGAGCTGTTTTTT. It is translated as CASSQEIGSGELFF.

The chain combines TRBV9 with TRBJ2-1, with TRBD2 matching over 7 bases. The CDR3 sequence is 16 residues long. The germline CDR1 and CDR2 sequences are SGDLS and YYNGEE. The J segment lost 0 bases and the V segment lost 0 bases, leaving 3 bases of the junction unmatched. Written as DNA, the CDR3 is TGTGCCAGCAGCGTAGATCTAGCGGCCTCCTACAATGAGCAGTTCTTC. Translated: CASSVDLAASYNEQFF. The whole variable domain, remainder taken from reference TRBV9 and TRBJ2-1, is DSGVTQTPKHLITATGQRVTLRCSPRSGDLSVYWYQQSLDQGLQFLIQYYNGEERAKGNILERFSAQQFPDLHSELNLSSLELGDSALYFCASSVDLAASYNEQFFGPGTRLTVL.

This chain links TRBV20-1 with TRBJ2-7; D might be TRBD1 (6 bases). Looked up from germline, CDR1 is DFQATT and CDR2 is SNEGSKA (reference sequence). The CDR3 loop spans 14 amino acids. The V gene lost 6 bases and the J gene lost 2 bases, with 17 bases spanning the gap. CDR3 sequence reads: CSARTVFFPYEQYF. The CDR3 coding sequence is TGCAGTGCACGGACAGTCTTCTTCCCCTACGAGCAGTACTTC.